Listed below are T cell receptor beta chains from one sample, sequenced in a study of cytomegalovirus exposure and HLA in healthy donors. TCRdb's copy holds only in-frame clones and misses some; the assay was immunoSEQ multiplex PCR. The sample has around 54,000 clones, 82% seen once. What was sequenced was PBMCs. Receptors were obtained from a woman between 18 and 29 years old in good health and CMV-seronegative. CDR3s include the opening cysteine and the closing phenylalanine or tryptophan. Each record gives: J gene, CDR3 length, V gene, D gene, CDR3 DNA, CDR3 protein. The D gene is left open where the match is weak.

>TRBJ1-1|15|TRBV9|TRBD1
TGTGCCAGCAGCCCTCTGACAGGGGCAGGGACTGAAGCTTTCTTT
CASSPLTGAGTEAFF
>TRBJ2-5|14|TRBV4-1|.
TGCGCCAGCAGCCCTAATGTTGTTCAAGAGACCCAGTACTTC
CASSPNVVQETQYF
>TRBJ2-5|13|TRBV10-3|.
TGTGCCATCACCAAACAGGGCGGGGAGACCCAGTACTTC
CAITKQGGETQYF
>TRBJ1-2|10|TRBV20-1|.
TGCAGTGCTAGAGATGCTCAGGGGACCTTC
CSARDAQGTF
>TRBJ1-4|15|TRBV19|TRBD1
TGTGCCAGCCAACCACACCAGGGGGCGTCTGAAAAACTGTTTTTT
CASQPHQGASEKLFF
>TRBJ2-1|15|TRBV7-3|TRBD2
TGTGCCAGCAGCTTATCAGCGGGAGGGGGTAATGAGCAGTTCTTC
CASSLSAGGGNEQFF
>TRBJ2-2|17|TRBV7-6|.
TGTGCCAGCAGCTTAGTCCCCCCGCGCCCGAACACCGGGGAGCTGTTTTTT
CASSLVPPRPNTGELFF
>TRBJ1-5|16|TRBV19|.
TGTGCCAGTAGTATGCAGGGGCCGAATAGCAATCAGCCCCAGCATTTT
CASSMQGPNSNQPQHF
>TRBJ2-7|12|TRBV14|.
TGTGCCAGCAGCCTCCAAACAGGCGAGCAGTACTTC
CASSLQTGEQYF
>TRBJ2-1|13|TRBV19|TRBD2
TGTGCCAGTAGTATTGGGACTATCAATGAGCAGTTCTTC
CASSIGTINEQFF
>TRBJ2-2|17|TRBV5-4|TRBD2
TGTGCCAGCAGCTTGGGAACTCTAGCGGGAGGTCCCGGGGAGCTGTTTTTT
CASSLGTLAGGPGELFF
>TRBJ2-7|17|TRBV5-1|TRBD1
TGCGCCAGCAGCTTGGCCTTAAACAGGGGGCAGTTCTACGAGCAGTACTTC
CASSLALNRGQFYEQYF
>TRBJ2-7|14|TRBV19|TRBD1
TGTGCCAGTAACCCAACAGGGGGTCCTAGCGAGCAGTACTTC
CASNPTGGPSEQYF
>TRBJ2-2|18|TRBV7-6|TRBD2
TGTGCCAGCAGTACCGGGACTAGCGGATGGGCGCTCACCGGGGAGCTGTTTTTT
CASSTGTSGWALTGELFF
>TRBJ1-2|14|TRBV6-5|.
TGTGCCAGCAGTTACTCGACAGTATCGGGTGGCTACACCTTC
CASSYSTVSGGYTF
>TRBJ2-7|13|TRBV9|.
TGTGCCAGCAGCCCCCCCGGGAGCTACGAGCAGTACTTC
CASSPPGSYEQYF
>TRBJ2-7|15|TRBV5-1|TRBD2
TGCGCCAGCAGCTTGGCGACTAGCGGGAGGGCCGAGCAGTACTTC
CASSLATSGRAEQYF
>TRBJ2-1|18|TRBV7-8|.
TGTGCCAGCAGCTTAGGTAGTGGTTCGTCCCCACTCTACAATGAGCAGTTCTTC
CASSLGSGSSPLYNEQFF
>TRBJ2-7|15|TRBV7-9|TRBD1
TGTGCCAGCAGCGCCCGGACAGGGCCCACCTACGAGCAGTACTTC
CASSARTGPTYEQYF
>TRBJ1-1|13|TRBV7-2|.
TGTGCCAGCGGAACAGGGATGAACACTGAAGCTTTCTTT
CASGTGMNTEAFF
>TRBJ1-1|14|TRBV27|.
TGTGCCAGCAGTCCCCCAGGGAAGGGCGCTGAAGCTTTCTTT
CASSPPGKGAEAFF
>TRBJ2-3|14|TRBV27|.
TGTGCCAGCAGTTCGCGGGGGCCCATAGATACGCAGTATTTT
CASSSRGPIDTQYF